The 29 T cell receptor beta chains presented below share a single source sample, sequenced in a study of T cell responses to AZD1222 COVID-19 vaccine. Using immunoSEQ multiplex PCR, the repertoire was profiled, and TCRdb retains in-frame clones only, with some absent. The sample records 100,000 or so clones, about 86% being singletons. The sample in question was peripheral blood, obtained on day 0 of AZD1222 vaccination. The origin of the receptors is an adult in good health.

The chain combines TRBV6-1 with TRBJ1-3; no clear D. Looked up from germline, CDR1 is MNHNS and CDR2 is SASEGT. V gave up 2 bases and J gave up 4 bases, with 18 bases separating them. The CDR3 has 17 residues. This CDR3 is CASSESRVAGNGNTIYF. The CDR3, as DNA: TGTGCCAGCAGTGAATCACGGGTGGCGGGGAACGGAAACACCATATATTTT.

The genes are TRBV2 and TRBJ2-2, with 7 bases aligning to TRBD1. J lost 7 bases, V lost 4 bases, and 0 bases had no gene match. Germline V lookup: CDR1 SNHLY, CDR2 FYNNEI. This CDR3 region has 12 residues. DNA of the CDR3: TGTGCCAGCAGTGCAGGGGGCGGGGAGCTGTTTTTT. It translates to CASSAGGGELFF.

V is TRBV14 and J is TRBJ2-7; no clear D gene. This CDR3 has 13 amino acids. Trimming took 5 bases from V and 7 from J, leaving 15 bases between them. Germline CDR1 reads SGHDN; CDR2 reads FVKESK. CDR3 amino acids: CASSSVVAWEQYF. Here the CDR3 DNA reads TGTGCCAGCAGCTCCGTAGTCGCGTGGGAGCAGTACTTC.

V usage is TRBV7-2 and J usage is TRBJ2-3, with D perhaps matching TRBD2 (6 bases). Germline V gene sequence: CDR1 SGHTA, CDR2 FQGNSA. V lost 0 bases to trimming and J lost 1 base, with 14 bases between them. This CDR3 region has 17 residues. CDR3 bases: TGTGCCAGCAGCTTAGCCATGGGGGGAAGGGGCACAGATACGCAGTATTTT. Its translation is CASSLAMGGRGTDTQYF.

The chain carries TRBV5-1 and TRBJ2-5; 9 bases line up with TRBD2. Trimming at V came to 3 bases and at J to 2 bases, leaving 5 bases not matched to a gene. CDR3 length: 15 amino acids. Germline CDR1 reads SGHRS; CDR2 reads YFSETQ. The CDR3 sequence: CASSYRTSDQETQYF. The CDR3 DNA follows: TGCGCCAGCAGCTACCGGACTAGCGATCAAGAGACCCAGTACTTC. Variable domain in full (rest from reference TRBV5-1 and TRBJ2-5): KAGVTQTPRYLIKTRGQQVTLSCSPISGHRSVSWYQQTPGQGLQFLFEYFSETQRNKGNFPGRFSGRQFSNSRSEMNVSTLELGDSALYLCASSYRTSDQETQYFGPGTRLLVL.

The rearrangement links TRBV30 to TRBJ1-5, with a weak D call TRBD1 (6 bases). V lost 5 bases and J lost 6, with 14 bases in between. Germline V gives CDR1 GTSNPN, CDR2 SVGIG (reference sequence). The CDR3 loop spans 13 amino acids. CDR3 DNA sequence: TGTGCCTGGTCCCCGGGGGCTAGTCAGCCCCAGCATTTT. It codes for CAWSPGASQPQHF.

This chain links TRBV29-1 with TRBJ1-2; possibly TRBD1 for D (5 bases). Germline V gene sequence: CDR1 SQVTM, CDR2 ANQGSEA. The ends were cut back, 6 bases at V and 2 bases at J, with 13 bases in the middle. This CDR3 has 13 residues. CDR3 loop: CSVVEGVNYGYTF. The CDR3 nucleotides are TGCAGCGTCGTGGAAGGGGTCAACTATGGCTACACCTTC.

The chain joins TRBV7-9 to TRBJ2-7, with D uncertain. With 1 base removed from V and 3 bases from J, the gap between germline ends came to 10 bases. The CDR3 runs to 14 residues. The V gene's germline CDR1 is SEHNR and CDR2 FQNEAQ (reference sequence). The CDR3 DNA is TGTGCCAGCAGCTTAGATGACACCCTCTACGAGCAGTACTTC. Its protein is CASSLDDTLYEQYF.

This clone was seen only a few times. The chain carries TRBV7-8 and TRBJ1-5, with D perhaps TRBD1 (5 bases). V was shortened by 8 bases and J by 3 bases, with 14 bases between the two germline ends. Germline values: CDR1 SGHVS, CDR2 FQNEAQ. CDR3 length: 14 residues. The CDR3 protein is CASGGPLYNQPQHF. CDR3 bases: TGTGCCAGCGGGGGACCGCTCTACAATCAGCCCCAGCATTTT.

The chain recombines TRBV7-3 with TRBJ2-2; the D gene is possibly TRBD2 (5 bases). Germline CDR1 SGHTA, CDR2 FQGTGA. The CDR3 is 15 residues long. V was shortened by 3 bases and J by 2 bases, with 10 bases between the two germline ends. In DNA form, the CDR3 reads TGTGCCAGCAGCTTGGTGGGGAGAAACACCGGGGAGCTGTTTTTT. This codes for CASSLVGRNTGELFF.

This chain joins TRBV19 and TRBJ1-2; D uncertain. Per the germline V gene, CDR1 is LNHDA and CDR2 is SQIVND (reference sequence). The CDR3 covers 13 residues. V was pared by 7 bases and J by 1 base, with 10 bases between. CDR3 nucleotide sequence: TGTGCCAGTAATCCGACGAATAACTATGGCTACACCTTC. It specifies CASNPTNNYGYTF.

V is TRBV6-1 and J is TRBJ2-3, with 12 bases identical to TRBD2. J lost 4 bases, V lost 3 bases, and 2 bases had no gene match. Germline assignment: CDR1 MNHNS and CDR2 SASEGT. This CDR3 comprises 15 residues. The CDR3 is CASSEGLAGPDTQYF. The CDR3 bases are TGTGCCAGCAGTGAGGGACTAGCGGGCCCAGATACGCAGTATTTT.

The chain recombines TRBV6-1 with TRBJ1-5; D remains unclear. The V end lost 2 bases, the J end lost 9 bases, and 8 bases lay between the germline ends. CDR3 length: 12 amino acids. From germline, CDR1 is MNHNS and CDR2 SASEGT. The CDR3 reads CASSENQVPQHF. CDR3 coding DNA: TGTGCCAGCAGTGAAAACCAGGTGCCCCAGCATTTT.

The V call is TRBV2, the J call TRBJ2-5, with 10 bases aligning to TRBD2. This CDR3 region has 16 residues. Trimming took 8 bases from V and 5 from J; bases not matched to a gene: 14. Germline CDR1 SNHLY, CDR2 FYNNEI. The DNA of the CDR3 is TGTGCCAGCTCCACTGGGCTAGCGGGAGTGACGGAGACCCAGTACTTC. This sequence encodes CASSTGLAGVTETQYF.

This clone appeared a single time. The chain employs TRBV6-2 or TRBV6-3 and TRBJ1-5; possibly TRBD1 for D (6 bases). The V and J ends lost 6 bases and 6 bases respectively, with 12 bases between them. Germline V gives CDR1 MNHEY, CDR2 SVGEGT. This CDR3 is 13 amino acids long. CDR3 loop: CASSSPGAQPQHF. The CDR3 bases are TGTGCCAGCAGCAGTCCAGGGGCTCAGCCCCAGCATTTT.

The DNA for the CDR3 is TGTGCTAGTGGGGATACCCCCACTCAGCCCCAGCATTTT. Amino acids: CASGDTPTQPQHF. The V and J genes are TRBV12-5 and TRBJ1-5; D remains ambiguous. Trimming cost V 6 bases and J 6 bases, with 12 bases left between them. This CDR3 spans 13 amino acids. CDR1 is LGHNT, CDR2 FRNRAP, per germline.

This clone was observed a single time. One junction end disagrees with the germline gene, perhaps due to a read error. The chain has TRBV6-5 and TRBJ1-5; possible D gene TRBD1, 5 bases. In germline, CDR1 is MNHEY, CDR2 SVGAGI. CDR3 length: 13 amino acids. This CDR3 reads CAGRGASNQPQHF. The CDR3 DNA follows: TGTGCCGGCAGAGGGGCTAGCAATCAGCCCCAGCATTTT.

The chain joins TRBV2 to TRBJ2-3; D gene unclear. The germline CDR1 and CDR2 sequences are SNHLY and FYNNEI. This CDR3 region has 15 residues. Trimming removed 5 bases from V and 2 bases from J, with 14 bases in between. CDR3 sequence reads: CASSPLGATTDTQYF. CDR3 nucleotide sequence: TGTGCCAGCAGTCCTCTCGGCGCAACCACAGATACGCAGTATTTT.

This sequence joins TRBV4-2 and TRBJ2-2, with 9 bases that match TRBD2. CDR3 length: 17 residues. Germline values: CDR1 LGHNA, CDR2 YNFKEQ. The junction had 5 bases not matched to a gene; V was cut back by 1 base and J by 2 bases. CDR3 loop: CASSQGMTSGNTGELFF. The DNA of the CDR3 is TGTGCCAGCAGCCAAGGTATGACTAGCGGAAACACCGGGGAGCTGTTTTTT.

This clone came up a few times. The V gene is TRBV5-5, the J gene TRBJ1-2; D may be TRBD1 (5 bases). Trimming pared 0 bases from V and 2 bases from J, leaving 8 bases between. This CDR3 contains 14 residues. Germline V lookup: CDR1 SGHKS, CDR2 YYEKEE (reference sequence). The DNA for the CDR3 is TGTGCCAGCAGCTTGGACAGGTTGAACTATGGCTACACCTTC. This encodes CASSLDRLNYGYTF.

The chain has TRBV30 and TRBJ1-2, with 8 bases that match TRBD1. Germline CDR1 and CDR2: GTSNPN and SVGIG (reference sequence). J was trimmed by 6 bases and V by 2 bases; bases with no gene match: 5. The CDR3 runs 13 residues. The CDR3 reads CAWSSTDRDGYTF. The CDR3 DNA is TGTGCCTGGAGTTCAACGGACAGGGATGGCTACACCTTC. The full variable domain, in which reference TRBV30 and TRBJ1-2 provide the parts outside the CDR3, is SQTIHQWPATLVQPVGSPLSLECTVEGTSNPNLYWYRQAAGRGLQLLFYSVGIGQISSEVPQNLSASRPQDRQFILSSKKLLLSDSGFYLCAWSSTDRDGYTFGSGTRLTVV.

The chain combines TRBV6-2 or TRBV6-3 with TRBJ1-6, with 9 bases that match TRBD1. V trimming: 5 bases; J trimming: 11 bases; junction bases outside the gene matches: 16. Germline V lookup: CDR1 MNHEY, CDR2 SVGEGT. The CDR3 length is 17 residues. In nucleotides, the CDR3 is TGTGCCAGCAGTGGGTCGACAGGGGGTTATTTGTGGACACCCCTCCACTTT. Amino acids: CASSGSTGGYLWTPLHF.

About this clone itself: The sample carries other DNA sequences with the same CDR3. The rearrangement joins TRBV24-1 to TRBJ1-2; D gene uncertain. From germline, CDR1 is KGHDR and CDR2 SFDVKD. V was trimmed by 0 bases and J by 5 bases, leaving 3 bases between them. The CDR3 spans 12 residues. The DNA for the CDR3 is TGTGCCACCAGTGATTTGGATTATGGCTACACCTTC. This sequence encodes CATSDLDYGYTF.

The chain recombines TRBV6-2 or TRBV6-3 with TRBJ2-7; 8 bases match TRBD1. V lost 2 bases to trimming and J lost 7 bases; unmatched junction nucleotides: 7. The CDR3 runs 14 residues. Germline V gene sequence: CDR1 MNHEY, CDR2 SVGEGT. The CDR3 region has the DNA TGTGCCAGCAGTTACAGCGGACAGGGTCGGGAGCAGTACTTC. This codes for CASSYSGQGREQYF.

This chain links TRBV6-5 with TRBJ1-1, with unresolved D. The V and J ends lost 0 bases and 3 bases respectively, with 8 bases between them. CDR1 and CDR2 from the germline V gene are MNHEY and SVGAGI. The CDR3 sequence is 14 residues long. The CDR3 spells CASSYSGRDTEAFF. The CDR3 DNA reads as TGTGCCAGCAGTTACTCGGGGAGGGACACTGAAGCTTTCTTT.

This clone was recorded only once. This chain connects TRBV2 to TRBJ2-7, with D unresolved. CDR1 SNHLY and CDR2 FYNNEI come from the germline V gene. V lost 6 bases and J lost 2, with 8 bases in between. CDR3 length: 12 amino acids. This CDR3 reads CASRSDTYEQYF. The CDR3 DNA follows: TGTGCCAGCAGATCAGATACCTACGAGCAGTACTTC.

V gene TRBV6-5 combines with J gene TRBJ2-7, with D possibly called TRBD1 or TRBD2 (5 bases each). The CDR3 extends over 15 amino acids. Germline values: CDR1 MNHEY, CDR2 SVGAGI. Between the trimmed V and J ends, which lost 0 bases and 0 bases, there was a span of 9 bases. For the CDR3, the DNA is TGTGCCAGCAGTTACTCGGGACCTAGCTCCTACGAGCAGTACTTC. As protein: CASSYSGPSSYEQYF.

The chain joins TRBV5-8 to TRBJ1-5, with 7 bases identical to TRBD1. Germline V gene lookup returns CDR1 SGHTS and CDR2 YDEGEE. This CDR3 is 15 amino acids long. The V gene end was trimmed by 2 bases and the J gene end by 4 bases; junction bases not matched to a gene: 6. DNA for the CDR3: TGTGCCAGCAGCTTACCGGGACAGATAAATCAGCCCCAGCATTTT. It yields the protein CASSLPGQINQPQHF. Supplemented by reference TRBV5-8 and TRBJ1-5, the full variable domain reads EAGVTQSPTHLIKTRGQQATLRCSPISGHTSVYWYQQALGLGLQFLLWYDEGEERNRGNFPPRFSGRQFPNYSSELNVNALELEDSALYLCASSLPGQINQPQHFGDGTRLSIL.

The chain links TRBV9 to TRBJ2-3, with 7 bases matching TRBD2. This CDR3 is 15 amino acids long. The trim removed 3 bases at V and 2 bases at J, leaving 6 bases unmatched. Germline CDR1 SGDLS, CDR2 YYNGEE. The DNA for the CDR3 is TGTGCCAGCAGCGCGAGCGGGGCGGACACAGATACGCAGTATTTT. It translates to CASSASGADTDTQYF.